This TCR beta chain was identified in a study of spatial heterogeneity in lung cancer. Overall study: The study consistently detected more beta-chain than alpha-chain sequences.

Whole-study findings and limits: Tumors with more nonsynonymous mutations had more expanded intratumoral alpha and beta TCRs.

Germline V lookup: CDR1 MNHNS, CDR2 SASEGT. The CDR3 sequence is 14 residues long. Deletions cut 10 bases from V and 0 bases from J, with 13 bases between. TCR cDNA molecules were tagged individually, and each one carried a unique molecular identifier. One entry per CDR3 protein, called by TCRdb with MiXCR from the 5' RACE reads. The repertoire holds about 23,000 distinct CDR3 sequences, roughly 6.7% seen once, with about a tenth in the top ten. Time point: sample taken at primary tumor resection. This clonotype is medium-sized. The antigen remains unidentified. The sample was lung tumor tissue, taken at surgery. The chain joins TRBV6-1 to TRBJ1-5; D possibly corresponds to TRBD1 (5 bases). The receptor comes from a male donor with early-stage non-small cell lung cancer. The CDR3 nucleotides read TGTGCCATCAACCGGGGCAGTAGCAATCAGCCCCAGCATTTT. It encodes CAINRGSSNQPQHF.